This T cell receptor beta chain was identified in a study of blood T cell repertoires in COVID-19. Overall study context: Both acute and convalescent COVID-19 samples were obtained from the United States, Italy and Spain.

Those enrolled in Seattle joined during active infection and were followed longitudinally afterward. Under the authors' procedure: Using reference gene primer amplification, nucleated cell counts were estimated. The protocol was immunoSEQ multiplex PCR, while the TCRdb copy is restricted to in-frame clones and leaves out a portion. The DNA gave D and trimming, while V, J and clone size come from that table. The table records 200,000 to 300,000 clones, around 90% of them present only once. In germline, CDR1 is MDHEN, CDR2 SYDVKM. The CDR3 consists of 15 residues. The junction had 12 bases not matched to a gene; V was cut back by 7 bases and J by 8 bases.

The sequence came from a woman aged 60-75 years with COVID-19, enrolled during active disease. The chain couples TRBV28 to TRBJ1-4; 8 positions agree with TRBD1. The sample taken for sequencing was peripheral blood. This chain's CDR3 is CASNPMTGAREKLFF. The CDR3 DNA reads TGTGCCAGCAATCCCATGACAGGGGCACGGGAAAAACTGTTTTTT. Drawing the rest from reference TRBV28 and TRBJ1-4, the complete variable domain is DVKVTQSSRYLVKRTGEKVFLECVQDMDHENMFWYRQDPGLGLRLIYFSYDVKMKEKGDIPEGYSVSREKKERFSLILESASTNQTSMYLCASNPMTGAREKLFFGSGTQLSVL.